A single sample gave rise to the 25 T cell receptor beta chains below, sequenced in a study of cytomegalovirus exposure and HLA in healthy donors. This table comes from immunoSEQ multiplex PCR, and its TCRdb copy is limited to in-frame clones, with some not included. The sample holds roughly 230,000 clones; less than 95% are singletons and the top ten take approximately 3%. The sequenced sample was PBMCs. Receptors originate from a woman in her twenties or thirties in good health and CMV-seronegative.

This chain connects TRBV28 to TRBJ2-7; 9 positions agree with TRBD1. The V segment lost 5 bases and the J segment 4 bases; nucleotides outside the gene matches: 9. The CDR3 loop spans 15 amino acids. Germline CDR1 and CDR2: MDHEN and SYDVKM. The CDR3 DNA follows: TGTGCCAGCAGTGGTCTAGGGACAGGGATATACGAGCAGTACTTC. Its translation is CASSGLGTGIYEQYF.

V usage is TRBV6-1 and J usage is TRBJ1-2, with TRBD1 matching over 7 bases. The CDR3 sequence is 12 residues long. V trimming: 6 bases; J trimming: 5 bases; junction bases outside the gene matches: 3. The germline CDR1 and CDR2 sequences are MNHNS and SASEGT. The CDR3 DNA is TGTGCCAGCAGCCGGGACAGATATGGCTACACCTTC. As protein: CASSRDRYGYTF.

The count of this clone is one. The chain is built from TRBV4-1 and TRBJ2-5; D not resolved. Per germline, CDR1 MGHRA and CDR2 YSYEKL. Between the trimmed V and J ends, which lost 4 bases and 1 base, there was a span of 13 bases. The CDR3 is made up of 15 amino acids. The CDR3 bases are TGCGCCAGCAGCCCCCTGGAAACAGCCCAAGAGACCCAGTACTTC. Protein: CASSPLETAQETQYF.

In its sample, this clone was seen once. The chain uses TRBV4-2 and TRBJ2-7; 12 nucleotides agree with TRBD2. Trimming took 0 bases from V and 4 from J; bases not matched to a gene: 7. The CDR3 covers 17 residues. Germline CDR1 LGHNA, CDR2 YNFKEQ. Here the CDR3 reads CASSQELAGGGGYEQYF. The CDR3 DNA reads TGTGCCAGCAGCCAAGAACTAGCGGGAGGCGGCGGGTACGAGCAGTACTTC.

V and J are TRBV19 and TRBJ2-5, with D tentatively TRBD2 (6 bases). Germline V gene sequence: CDR1 LNHDA, CDR2 SQIVND (reference sequence). V dropped 6 bases and J dropped 5 bases, with 7 bases sitting between them. The CDR3 length is 11 residues. CDR3 in amino acids: CASRAGETQYF. The CDR3 DNA sequence: TGTGCCAGTAGGGCGGGGGAGACCCAGTACTTC. Together with reference TRBV19 and TRBJ2-5, the CDR3 gives the full variable domain: DGGITQSPKYLFRKEGQNVTLSCEQNLNHDAMYWYRQDPGQGLRLIYYSQIVNDFQKGDIAEGYSVSREKKESFPLTVTSAQKNPTAFYLCASRAGETQYFGPGTRLLVL.

The chain is built from TRBV7-2 and TRBJ2-7; possible D gene TRBD2, 6 bases. Trimming cost V 6 bases and J 0 bases, with 18 bases left between them. This CDR3 contains 16 residues. Germline lookup yields CDR1 SGHTA and CDR2 FQGNSA. The DNA of the CDR3 is TGTGCCAGCAGATACACTGTGGGGGGTAGCTCCTACGAGCAGTACTTC. This translates into CASRYTVGGSSYEQYF.

This clone was seen a single time. The chain combines TRBV5-1 with TRBJ2-7, with no clear D. Trimming shortened V by 0 bases and J by 0 bases, and 16 bases separated the two germline ends. Germline-derived CDR1 and CDR2 are SGHRS and YFSETQ. This CDR3 is 17 amino acids long. The CDR3 nucleotides read TGCGCCAGCAGCTTGGCGGCCGCCGACCTCTACTCCTACGAGCAGTACTTC. Protein product: CASSLAAADLYSYEQYF. Drawing the rest from reference TRBV5-1 and TRBJ2-7, the complete variable domain is KAGVTQTPRYLIKTRGQQVTLSCSPISGHRSVSWYQQTPGQGLQFLFEYFSETQRNKGNFPGRFSGRQFSNSRSEMNVSTLELGDSALYLCASSLAAADLYSYEQYFGPGTRLTVT.

This clone was counted a few times. The rearrangement links TRBV6-1 to TRBJ2-7; no firm D call. CDR3 length: 12 amino acids. Trimming removed 5 bases at V and 2 bases at J, with 7 bases between. Germline CDR1 and CDR2: MNHNS and SASEGT. The CDR3 bases are TGTGCCAGCAGTTCCGGCACCTACGAGCAGTACTTC. This gives the protein CASSSGTYEQYF.

V and J are TRBV5-1 and TRBJ2-7, with 8 bases fitting TRBD2. CDR1 and CDR2 from the germline V gene are SGHRS and YFSETQ. The CDR3 is 16 amino acids. V dropped 0 bases and J dropped 7; count of bases not matched to a gene: 12. The CDR3 reads CASSLVLVSGRREQYF. In DNA, the CDR3 is TGCGCCAGCAGCTTGGTACTTGTCAGCGGGAGACGGGAGCAGTACTTC.

The chain links TRBV4-2 to TRBJ2-7, with D possibly being TRBD1 (5 bases). Germline CDR1 LGHNA, CDR2 YNFKEQ. V was shortened by 0 bases and J by 2 bases, with 8 bases between the two germline ends. The CDR3 runs to 14 residues. The CDR3 here is CASSQDGRAYEQYF. CDR3 in DNA: TGTGCCAGCAGCCAAGATGGCAGGGCCTACGAGCAGTACTTC.

This rearrangement joins TRBV27 to TRBJ2-7, with D possibly matching TRBD1 (6 bases). Germline V CDR1 and CDR2: MNHEY, SMNVEV (reference sequence). The CDR3 covers 15 residues. V was pared by 0 bases and J by 4 bases, with 13 bases between. In DNA form, the CDR3 reads TGTGCCAGCAGTTTATCCGGGACATCCTCGTACGAGCAGTACTTC. This codes for CASSLSGTSSYEQYF.

The genes are TRBV2 and TRBJ2-3; the D is unclear. This CDR3 has 16 residues. V was trimmed by 3 bases and J by 3 bases, leaving 16 bases between them. Germline assignment: CDR1 SNHLY and CDR2 FYNNEI. CDR3 region: CASSEAFGVGTDTQYF. The CDR3 DNA reads TGTGCCAGCAGTGAGGCGTTTGGTGTCGGGACAGATACGCAGTATTTT.

The CDR3 coding sequence is TGTGCCAGCAGCTTAGCGCAGGTACAAGAGACCCAGTACTTC. Amino acids: CASSLAQVQETQYF. The chain carries TRBV7-8 and TRBJ2-5, with D hard to call. Trimming took off 0 bases at V and 2 bases at J, with 7 bases between the two ends. Germline loops: CDR1 SGHVS, CDR2 FQNEAQ. The CDR3 totals 14 residues.

The chain carries TRBV7-6 and TRBJ2-7; the D gene is possibly TRBD2 (6 bases). Trimming left V 5 bases short and J 3 bases short, with 17 bases between. Germline values: CDR1 SGHVS, CDR2 FNYEAQ. The CDR3 loop spans 15 amino acids. The CDR3 sequence is CASSASPGAGYEQYF. In DNA, the CDR3 is TGTGCCAGCAGCGCCTCGCCGGGAGCGGGCTACGAGCAGTACTTC.

The chain is built from TRBV28 and TRBJ1-2; D uncertain. The germline gives CDR1 MDHEN, CDR2 SYDVKM. CDR3 length equals 10 residues. V shed 6 bases and J shed 4 bases, with 3 bases lying between them. CDR3 residues: CASSRYGYTF. Written as DNA, the CDR3 is TGTGCCAGCAGCCGCTATGGCTACACCTTC.

The chain joins TRBV2 to TRBJ2-3; TRBD1 matches 10 bases. V trimming: 3 bases; J trimming: 4 bases; junction bases outside the gene matches: 1. Germline V CDR1 and CDR2: SNHLY, FYNNEI. The CDR3 is made up of 14 amino acids. CDR3 loop: CASSEGQGPDTQYF. For the CDR3, the DNA is TGTGCCAGCAGTGAGGGACAGGGGCCAGATACGCAGTATTTT.

As regards this clone: Distinct nucleotide sequences in the sample also encode this CDR3. The chain recombines TRBV5-1 with TRBJ2-7; 9 nucleotides align to TRBD1. V was pared by 0 bases and J by 2 bases, with 0 bases of the junction left unmatched. CDR1 SGHRS and CDR2 YFSETQ come from the germline V gene. The length of the CDR3 is 14 residues. The CDR3 coding sequence is TGCGCCAGCAGCTTGGGACAGGGGGCCTACGAGCAGTACTTC. It specifies CASSLGQGAYEQYF.

The rearrangement links TRBV30 to TRBJ1-4; TRBD1 aligns across 9 bases. The CDR3 covers 14 residues. Germline V lookup: CDR1 GTSNPN, CDR2 SVGIG (reference sequence). After removal of 0 bases from V and 9 bases from J, the junction contained 5 bases not matched to a gene. The chain's CDR3 is CAWSVSGQGQKLFF. The CDR3 region has the DNA TGTGCCTGGAGTGTTTCGGGACAGGGACAAAAACTGTTTTTT.

The rearrangement joins TRBV5-6 to TRBJ2-5, with 10 positions matching TRBD1. The ends lost 0 bases at V and 9 bases at J; junction bases unmatched: 2. The germline gives CDR1 SGHDT, CDR2 YYEEEE. CDR3 size: 13 residues. In nucleotides, the CDR3 is TGTGCCAGCAGCTTGGGGACAGGGGGTCCCCAGTACTTC. Residues: CASSLGTGGPQYF. Using reference TRBV5-6 and TRBJ2-5 for the parts outside the CDR3, the full variable domain is DAGVTQSPTHLIKTRGQQVTLRCSPKSGHDTVSWYQQALGQGPQFIFQYYEEEERQRGNFPDRFSGHQFPNYSSELNVNALLLGDSALYLCASSLGTGGPQYFGPGTRLLVL.

The chain recombines TRBV4-3 with TRBJ1-5, with a possible D match to TRBD1 (5 bases). In germline, CDR1 is LGHNA, CDR2 YSLEER. Trimming left V 4 bases short and J 5 bases short, with 15 bases between. CDR3 length equals 15 residues. The CDR3 DNA reads as TGCGCCAGCAGCCCAAGGCGGGACTTGGATCAGCCCCAGCATTTT. This codes for CASSPRRDLDQPQHF.

The rearrangement uses TRBV11-3 and TRBJ2-7; 8 bases agree with TRBD1. The V gene's germline CDR1 is SGHNT and CDR2 YENEEA. This CDR3 region has 12 residues. The junction had 5 bases not matched to a gene; V was cut back by 7 bases and J by 6 bases. The chain's CDR3 is CASTRTGFEQYF. CDR3 nucleotides: TGTGCCAGCACCCGGACAGGGTTCGAGCAGTACTTC.

The gene calls are TRBV5-6 and TRBJ2-2, with D possibly being TRBD1 (5 bases). CDR1 and CDR2 from the germline V gene are SGHDT and YYEEEE. The CDR3 totals 13 residues. The ends were cut back, 2 bases at V and 6 bases at J, with 8 bases in the middle. The CDR3: CASSLGAAGELFF. The CDR3 DNA sequence: TGTGCCAGCAGCTTAGGGGCTGCCGGGGAGCTGTTTTTT. The entire variable domain, with the rest obtained from reference TRBV5-6 and TRBJ2-2, is as follows: DAGVTQSPTHLIKTRGQQVTLRCSPKSGHDTVSWYQQALGQGPQFIFQYYEEEERQRGNFPDRFSGHQFPNYSSELNVNALLLGDSALYLCASSLGAAGELFFGEGSRLTVL.

V usage is TRBV5-4 and J usage is TRBJ2-1; 12 bases map to TRBD2. Losses at the gene ends were 4 bases for V and 3 bases for J; bases not matched to a gene: 8. The CDR3 is 17 residues long. Germline loops: CDR1 SGHNT, CDR2 YYREEE (reference sequence). The CDR3 loop reads CASSPGLAGLLYNEQFF. DNA of the CDR3: TGTGCCAGCAGCCCAGGACTAGCGGGACTACTCTACAATGAGCAGTTCTTC.

V gene TRBV28 combines with J gene TRBJ1-1; D is uncertain. With 4 bases removed from V and 0 bases from J, the gap between germline ends came to 3 bases. CDR3 length: 12 residues. From germline, CDR1 is MDHEN and CDR2 SYDVKM. The CDR3 sequence: CASSSMNTEAFF. DNA for the CDR3: TGTGCCAGCAGTTCTATGAACACTGAAGCTTTCTTT.

The chain couples TRBV7-8 to TRBJ2-3, with 7 positions matching TRBD2. CDR3 size: 15 residues. The V gene end was trimmed by 0 bases and the J gene end by 5 bases; junction bases not matched to a gene: 5. Germline V lookup: CDR1 SGHVS, CDR2 FQNEAQ. CDR3 sequence: CASSLAGGPGDTQYF. In nucleotides, the CDR3 is TGTGCCAGCAGCTTAGCGGGAGGGCCCGGAGATACGCAGTATTTT.